The present T cell receptor (beta chain) was sequenced within a study of memory CD4+ T cells and cytomegalovirus serostatus. For the study at large: Donors were healthy Belgian adults, several CMV seropositive and about two dozen seronegative.

The sort gate was single viable CD3+CD4+CD8-CD45RO+ cells for memory CD4+ T cells. Germline CDR1 reads MGHRA; CDR2 reads YSYEKL. The CDR3 runs 14 residues. Trimming at V came to 3 bases and at J to 5 bases, leaving 5 bases not matched to a gene. Overall study results and limits: About 40% of the roughly 160 known CMV-associated TCRbeta sequences appeared in CD4+ memory. The CMV-associated TCR signature appears largely within the CD4+ memory repertoire.

As for this clone: The antigen remains unidentified.

Source study methods: Out-of-frame sequences were removed, leaving roughly 2,200,000 distinct TCRbeta sequences. Method: immunoSEQ multiplex PCR; TCRdb's copy keeps in-frame clones and lacks some. V, J and clone size reflect that table, while D and trimming were determined from the DNA. The sample records about 75,000 clones, roughly 78% being singletons. This clonotype was sampled from an adult in good health and CMV-seropositive. The sequenced material came from memory CD4+ T cells from blood. This chain links TRBV4-1 with TRBJ1-1, with TRBD1 matching over 8 bases. The CDR3 loop reads CASSHRTGTTEAFF. For the CDR3, the DNA is TGCGCCAGCAGCCACCGGACAGGGACGACTGAAGCTTTCTTT.